Listed below are T cell receptor beta chains from one sample, sequenced in a study of control samples from healthy donors and cancer patients. Here immunoSEQ multiplex PCR was the method, and the copy in TCRdb shows in-frame clones only, minus some. This table holds under 95,000 clones, approximately 84% found once. The material sequenced was blood. The receptors stem from a man aged 50-59 years in good health. The CDR3 runs from the conserved cysteine through the conserved F or W. The D gene is left open where the match is weak. Only part of the rows carry a size: once, few, many, or a class if the clone is expanded.

>NA|TRBV5-6|TRBJ1-5|NA
CASSRRWSGNQPQHF
TGTGCCAGCAGCCGGAGGTGGAGTGGGAATCAGCCCCAGCATTTT
>NA|TRBV5-4|TRBJ2-1|NA
CASGIRNFRYNEQFF
TGTGCCAGCGGGATCCGTAACTTCCGCTACAATGAGCAGTTCTTC
>NA|TRBV1|TRBJ2-1|NA
CTSSQWGFDNEQFF
TGCACCAGCAGCCAATGGGGCTTCGACAATGAGCAGTTCTTC
>NA|TRBV10-3|TRBJ2-7|NA
CAISESTVGGYEQYF
TGTGCCATCAGTGAGTCGACGGTGGGAGGCTACGAGCAGTACTTC
>TRBD1|TRBV19|TRBJ2-1|NA
CASSSKGTGNNEQFF
TGTGCCAGTAGTTCGAAAGGGACAGGGAACAATGAGCAGTTCTTC
>TRBD2|TRBV11-2|TRBJ2-3|NA
CASSFRTSPQYF
TGTGCCAGCAGCTTCCGGACTAGCCCGCAGTATTTT
>NA|TRBV6-6|TRBJ1-2|NA
CASSYSGGGGNTF
TGTGCCAGCAGTTACTCCGGCGGAGGGGGGAACACCTTC
>TRBD1|TRBV28|TRBJ1-5|NA
CASRPGTAFNQPQHF
TGTGCCAGCAGACCCGGGACAGCCTTCAATCAGCCCCAGCATTTT
>NA|TRBV6-5|TRBJ1-5|few
CASSQSGGNQPQHF
TGTGCCAGCAGCCAATCCGGGGGCAATCAGCCCCAGCATTTT
>TRBD1|TRBV7-9|TRBJ1-2|NA
CASSPQQGAHYGYTF
TGTGCCAGCAGCCCCCAACAGGGGGCCCATTATGGCTACACCTTC
>NA|TRBV2|TRBJ1-6|NA
CASSEGISPLHF
TGTGCCAGCAGTGAAGGGATTTCACCCCTCCACTTT
>TRBD1|TRBV2|TRBJ1-2|NA
CASSPDRGFYGYTF
TGTGCCAGCAGTCCTGACAGGGGATTCTATGGCTACACCTTC
>NA|TRBV11-2|TRBJ2-5|NA
CASSSGNGMETQYF
TGTGCCAGCAGTTCCGGAAACGGGATGGAGACCCAGTACTTC
>NA|TRBV30|TRBJ2-4|NA
CAWSPRGAKNIQYF
TGTGCCTGGAGCCCCCGCGGAGCCAAAAACATTCAGTACTTC
>NA|TRBV30|TRBJ2-6|NA
CAWSAGNSGANVLTF
TGTGCCTGGAGTGCAGGGAACTCTGGGGCCAACGTCCTGACTTTC
>NA|TRBV7-8|TRBJ2-5|few
CASSLGSIGETQYF
TGTGCCAGCAGCTTAGGTTCCATTGGGGAGACCCAGTACTTC
>TRBD2|TRBV15|TRBJ2-3|NA
CATRRGGLAGTDTQYF
TGTGCCACCAGGAGGGGAGGACTAGCGGGCACAGATACGCAGTATTTT
>NA|TRBV30|TRBJ1-4|NA
CAWNGGGEKLFF
TGTGCCTGGAACGGTGGGGGTGAAAAACTGTTTTTT
>NA|TRBV7-2|TRBJ1-1|once
CASSGGGAPKSEAFF
TGTGCCAGCAGCGGTGGGGGGGCCCCAAAATCTGAAGCTTTCTTT
>TRBD1|TRBV18|TRBJ2-7|NA
CASSPKEDRGAQYF
TGTGCCAGCTCACCAAAAGAGGACAGGGGAGCGCAGTACTTC
>TRBD1|TRBV2|TRBJ1-5|NA
CASSVAGGFQHF
TGTGCCAGCAGTGTTGCAGGGGGATTCCAGCATTTT
>TRBD1|TRBV6-2/TRBV6-3|TRBJ1-2|NA
CASSYPGQGAPRTNYGYTF
TGTGCCAGCAGTTACCCAGGGCAGGGGGCGCCCAGAACCAACTATGGCTACACCTTC
>TRBD1|TRBV25-1|TRBJ2-1|NA
CASSVPGQGAYEQFF
TGTGCCAGCAGTGTACCGGGACAGGGGGCGTATGAGCAGTTCTTC
>NA|TRBV14|TRBJ2-7|once
CASSQLPLPTRADEQYF
TGTGCCAGCAGCCAACTCCCACTCCCCACTAGAGCCGACGAGCAGTACTTC
>TRBD1|TRBV29-1|TRBJ1-6|NA
CSVVLEGTQGDSPLHF
TGCAGCGTTGTCTTGGAAGGGACACAGGGGGATTCACCCCTCCACTTT
>NA|TRBV5-1|TRBJ2-7|NA
CASSSGPSVYEQYF
TGCGCCAGCAGCTCGGGACCTTCCGTTTACGAGCAGTACTTC
>NA|TRBV2|TRBJ2-7|NA
CSGKTPLGDSDEQYF
TGTTCGGGGAAAACTCCCTTGGGGGACTCAGACGAGCAGTACTTC
>TRBD2|TRBV6-1|TRBJ2-1|NA
CASSGLAGGRGSNEQFF
TGTGCCAGCAGTGGACTAGCGGGAGGTCGGGGGTCAAATGAGCAGTTCTTC
>TRBD1|TRBV7-9|TRBJ2-7|once
CASSRGGQGGYEQYF
TGTGCCAGCAGCCGAGGGGGACAGGGAGGCTACGAGCAGTACTTC
>NA|TRBV3-1/TRBV3-2|TRBJ1-2|NA
CASSRQVSGYGYTF
TGTGCCAGCAGCCGACAGGTCTCGGGATATGGCTACACCTTC
>NA|TRBV5-6|TRBJ2-3|once
CASSLEPTDTQYF
TGTGCCAGCAGCTTGGAACCCACAGATACGCAGTATTTT
>NA|TRBV6-6|TRBJ1-2|NA
CASSPVRVTSGYTF
TGTGCCAGCAGCCCCGTCAGAGTCACCTCGGGCTACACCTTC
>TRBD1|TRBV5-1|TRBJ1-6|NA
CASSLGQGVSPLHF
TGCGCCAGCAGCTTGGGACAGGGTGTTTCACCCCTCCACTTT
>NA|TRBV4-3|TRBJ2-3|NA
CASSQGLSVDTQYF
TGCGCCAGCAGCCAAGGACTTTCCGTGGATACGCAGTATTTT
>NA|TRBV5-6|TRBJ1-2|once
CASSLEGVNYGYTF
TGTGCCAGCAGCTTGGAAGGGGTTAACTATGGCTACACCTTC
>NA|TRBV28|TRBJ1-5|NA
CASNAVVGNQPQHF
TGTGCCAGCAATGCCGTCGTGGGCAATCAGCCCCAGCATTTT
>TRBD1|TRBV28|TRBJ2-2|NA
CASSTTRWTGNTGELFF
TGTGCCAGCAGTACCACCCGATGGACAGGAAACACCGGGGAGCTGTTTTTT
>NA|TRBV7-2|TRBJ1-4|few
CASSFNEKLFF
TGTGCCAGCAGCTTTAATGAAAAACTGTTTTTT
>NA|TRBV10-3|TRBJ2-3|NA
CATSERSRLGTDTQYF
TGTGCCACCTCTGAGCGTTCCCGTCTAGGCACAGATACGCAGTATTTT
>NA|TRBV6-1|TRBJ2-5|NA
CASSEYQGDQETQYF
TGTGCCAGCAGTGAATACCAAGGGGACCAAGAGACCCAGTACTTC
>TRBD1|TRBV10-2|TRBJ1-4|NA
CASSERGQGGEKLFF
TGCGCCAGCAGTGAGAGGGGACAGGGAGGTGAAAAACTGTTTTTT
>NA|TRBV5-1|TRBJ2-3|NA
CASSFSGVDTQYF
TGCGCCAGCAGCTTTTCTGGGGTAGATACGCAGTATTTT
>NA|TRBV7-9|TRBJ2-1|NA
CASSWGRGRVTNEQFF
TGTGCCAGCAGCTGGGGACGGGGCCGTGTGACCAATGAGCAGTTCTTC